Listed here are 18 T cell receptor beta chains from one sample, sequenced in a study of T cell responses to AZD1222 COVID-19 vaccine. Data came from immunoSEQ multiplex PCR; TCRdb stores just in-frame clones and leaves some out. The profile covers 100,000 to 150,000 clones, with 90% appearing a single time and 7.2% taken by the ten largest. The sequencing here drew on peripheral blood, taken on day 0 of AZD1222 vaccination. These receptors were taken from an adult in good health.

The CDR3 loop reads CATRAPSGRNNEQFF. CDR3 nucleotide sequence: TGTGCCACCAGAGCACCTAGCGGGAGAAACAATGAGCAGTTCTTC. The rearrangement uses TRBV15 and TRBJ2-1, with 10 positions matching TRBD2. Germline CDR1 LNHNV, CDR2 YYDKDF (reference sequence). This CDR3 is built from 15 residues. Germline trimming cut 6 bases from V and 5 bases from J; bases unmatched to any gene: 7.

The chain recombines TRBV5-1 with TRBJ1-1, with a possible D match to TRBD1 (6 bases). V lost 4 bases, J lost 0 bases, and 13 bases lay in between. The germline CDR1 and CDR2 sequences are SGHRS and YFSETQ. This CDR3 region has 15 residues. CDR3 bases: TGCGCCAGCAGCGTCGAACAGGGATTGAACACTGAAGCTTTCTTT. Protein product: CASSVEQGLNTEAFF.

The rearrangement links TRBV15 to TRBJ1-1; 7 bases agree with TRBD1. J was trimmed by 1 base and V by 5 bases; bases with no gene match: 4. The CDR3 consists of 14 residues. Germline V gene data show CDR1 as LNHNV and CDR2 as YYDKDF (reference sequence). The CDR3 nucleotides read TGTGCCACCAGCTGGGGACAGACGAACACTGAAGCTTTCTTT. Amino acid sequence: CATSWGQTNTEAFF.

The chain carries TRBV5-4 and TRBJ2-1, with D perhaps matching TRBD1 or TRBD2 (5 bases each). The CDR3 contains 16 residues. Germline V gives CDR1 SGHNT, CDR2 YYREEE (reference sequence). V shed 6 bases and J shed 2 bases, with 18 bases lying between them. CDR3 loop: CASTSGALKAYNEQFF. The CDR3 bases are TGTGCCAGCACCTCCGGGGCCCTAAAGGCCTACAATGAGCAGTTCTTC. The full variable domain, in which reference TRBV5-4 and TRBJ2-1 provide the parts outside the CDR3, is ETGVTQSPTHLIKTRGQQVTLRCSSQSGHNTVSWYQQALGQGPQFIFQYYREEENGRGNFPPRFSGLQFPNYSSELNVNALELDDSALYLCASTSGALKAYNEQFFGPGTRLTVL.

The chain couples TRBV15 to TRBJ1-1; 7 nucleotides align to TRBD1. The CDR3 covers 15 residues. Germline V gene sequence: CDR1 LNHNV, CDR2 YYDKDF (reference sequence). V gave up 3 bases and J gave up 0 bases; unmatched junction bases: 4. This chain's CDR3 is CATSRLTGLNTEAFF. CDR3 bases: TGTGCCACCAGCAGGTTGACAGGGCTGAACACTGAAGCTTTCTTT.

The rearrangement joins TRBV7-2 to TRBJ2-7; D is unresolved. Germline values: CDR1 SGHTA, CDR2 FQGNSA. V shed 1 base and J shed 2 bases, with 15 bases lying between them. The CDR3 covers 16 residues. The CDR3 sequence is CASSLVATPDAYEQYF. The CDR3 nucleotides are TGTGCCAGCAGCTTAGTCGCGACACCAGACGCCTACGAGCAGTACTTC. Filled out from reference TRBV7-2 and TRBJ2-7, the complete variable domain reads GAGVSQSPSNKVTEKGKDVELRCDPISGHTALYWYRQSLGQGLEFLIYFQGNSAPDKSGLPSDRFSAERTGGSVSTLTIQRTQQEDSAVYLCASSLVATPDAYEQYFGPGTRLTVT.

The V and J genes are TRBV27 and TRBJ2-7; D gene uncertain. The CDR3 loop spans 13 amino acids. Deletions cut 0 bases from V and 3 bases from J, with 6 bases between. CDR1 is MNHEY, CDR2 SMNVEV, per germline (reference sequence). The CDR3 region has the DNA TGTGCCAGCAGTTTATCGCAGGTCTACGAGCAGTACTTC. This codes for CASSLSQVYEQYF.

The chain links TRBV25-1 to TRBJ1-6; 7 positions match TRBD1. Germline assignment: CDR1 MGHDK and CDR2 SYGVNS. J was trimmed by 6 bases and V by 1 base; bases with no gene match: 12. This CDR3 is 18 amino acids long. The CDR3 loop is CASSELGGGRGSNSPLHF. In DNA, the CDR3 is TGTGCCAGCAGTGAATTAGGGGGCGGTAGGGGAAGTAATTCACCCCTCCACTTT.

This clone was seen once. This chain joins TRBV7-9 and TRBJ1-3; D possibly corresponds to TRBD1 (6 bases). Germline V gene sequence: CDR1 SEHNR, CDR2 FQNEAQ (reference sequence). Trimming removed 4 bases from V and 0 bases from J, with 10 bases in between. The CDR3 is made up of 15 amino acids. Here the CDR3 reads CASSYRATSGNTIYF. The DNA of the CDR3 is TGTGCCAGCAGCTACAGGGCGACCTCTGGAAACACCATATATTTT.

V and J are TRBV5-4 and TRBJ2-5, with 8 bases aligning to TRBD2. CDR3 size: 14 residues. With 5 bases clipped from V and 4 bases from J, the junction kept 7 bases outside the gene matches. Per germline, CDR1 SGHNT and CDR2 YYREEE (reference sequence). CDR3 in amino acids: CASSLPGRAETQYF. The CDR3 nucleotides are TGTGCCAGCAGTCTCCCCGGGAGGGCAGAGACCCAGTACTTC.

The chain couples TRBV19 to TRBJ1-4, with D tentatively TRBD1 (5 bases). The CDR3 contains 14 residues. The V and J ends lost 10 bases and 8 bases respectively, with 20 bases between them. Per germline, CDR1 LNHDA and CDR2 SQIVND (reference sequence). CDR3 in DNA: TGTGCCACCAATGGGACCCCGAGAAAAGAAAAACTGTTTTTT. Translating gives CATNGTPRKEKLFF.

The rearrangement links TRBV12-3 or TRBV12-4 to TRBJ2-3; the D call may be TRBD1 or TRBD2 (5 bases each). This CDR3 spans 12 amino acids. V was shortened by 5 bases and J by 7 bases, with 10 bases between the two germline ends. The chain's CDR3 is CASSHPGHTQYF. The CDR3 bases are TGTGCCAGCAGTCACCCGGGACATACGCAGTATTTT.

The J gene is TRBJ2-3, the V gene TRBV5-1, with 13 nucleotides matching TRBD2. V shed 4 bases, J shed 3 bases, and the junction held 8 bases outside the gene matches. Germline V gene lookup returns CDR1 SGHRS and CDR2 YFSETQ. The CDR3 has 17 amino acids. This CDR3 reads CASSPGLAGVRTDTQYF. The DNA of the CDR3 is TGCGCCAGCAGCCCAGGACTAGCGGGAGTAAGGACAGATACGCAGTATTTT. Combining the CDR3 with reference TRBV5-1 and TRBJ2-3 gives the whole variable domain KAGVTQTPRYLIKTRGQQVTLSCSPISGHRSVSWYQQTPGQGLQFLFEYFSETQRNKGNFPGRFSGRQFSNSRSEMNVSTLELGDSALYLCASSPGLAGVRTDTQYFGPGTRLTVL.

V usage is TRBV18 and J usage is TRBJ1-4; weak D call: TRBD1 (5 bases). CDR1 and CDR2 from the germline V gene are KGHSH and LQKENI. The CDR3 contains 15 residues. Trimming pared 4 bases from V and 5 bases from J, leaving 14 bases between. CDR3 bases: TGTGCCAGCTCACGAGGGGCAGGAGTAAATGAAAAACTGTTTTTT. The encoded protein is CASSRGAGVNEKLFF.

This rearrangement joins TRBV30 to TRBJ2-1; TRBD1 matches at 9 bases. The CDR3 spans 15 residues. The J segment lost 12 bases and the V segment lost 0 bases, leaving 12 bases of the junction unmatched. Germline loops: CDR1 GTSNPN, CDR2 SVGIG (reference sequence). In nucleotides, the CDR3 is TGTGCCTGGAGTGTCACGCGAACAGGGGGCGGATGGCAGTTCTTC. Translation gives CAWSVTRTGGGWQFF. The variable domain in full, with the rest retrieved from reference TRBV30 and TRBJ2-1, is SQTIHQWPATLVQPVGSPLSLECTVEGTSNPNLYWYRQAAGRGLQLLFYSVGIGQISSEVPQNLSASRPQDRQFILSSKKLLLSDSGFYLCAWSVTRTGGGWQFFGPGTRLTVL.

The chain links TRBV19 to TRBJ2-3; 8 nucleotides align to TRBD2. The CDR3 has 16 amino acids. Trimming removed 4 bases from V and 5 bases from J; junction bases left unmatched: 11. Germline V gene lookup returns CDR1 LNHDA and CDR2 SQIVND (reference sequence). CDR3 nucleotide sequence: TGTGCCAGTAGTACCAGACTAGCGCCCAAGAAAGATACGCAGTATTTT. It codes for CASSTRLAPKKDTQYF.

The genes are TRBV10-3 and TRBJ2-3; the D gene is possibly TRBD2 (5 bases). Trimming cost V 7 bases and J 2 bases, with 13 bases left between them. The CDR3 loop spans 14 amino acids. Germline CDR1 is ENHRY and CDR2 is SYGVKD. In DNA, the CDR3 is TGTGCCATCACTGACTACCTCGACACAGATACGCAGTATTTT. Protein product: CAITDYLDTDTQYF.

V usage is TRBV5-8 and J usage is TRBJ1-1; possible D gene TRBD1, 6 bases. Trimming pared 0 bases from V and 5 bases from J, leaving 20 bases between. Germline CDR1 SGHTS, CDR2 YDEGEE. The CDR3 extends over 17 amino acids. The CDR3: CASSLDYGGGQMTEAFF. The CDR3 DNA reads TGTGCCAGCAGCTTGGATTACGGCGGAGGACAGATGACTGAAGCTTTCTTT.